This record covers a single TCR beta chain. Antigen: not known. The source of the sample is a study of cytomegalovirus exposure and HLA in healthy donors. Findings and limits, study-wide: Further analysis was carried out later, and it showed several of the most significant clusters appearing linked to common viral pathogens.

Primers for the PCR totalled 60 Vbeta and 13 Jbeta. Libraries were prepared by immunoSEQ multiplex PCR; TCRdb keeps only in-frame clonotypes and omits some of them. The sample records more than 80,000 clones, 70% to 75% being singletons. This sequence originates from a man between 60 and 75 years old in good health and CMV-seronegative. Sequencing was done on a sample of PBMCs.

Here the CDR3 reads CASGQAGGVDGYTF. CDR3 nucleotide sequence: TGTGCTAGTGGTCAAGCAGGGGGCGTAGATGGCTACACCTTC. This sequence joins TRBV12-5 and TRBJ1-2; 8 bases are shared with TRBD1. Germline lookup yields CDR1 LGHNT and CDR2 FRNRAP. CDR3 size: 14 residues. J gave up 6 bases and V 5 bases, and 8 bases lay outside the gene matches.